These 11 T cell receptor beta chains were sequenced from one sample in a study of T cell responses to AZD1222 COVID-19 vaccine (dated by TCRdb to about 2021). Receptors were amplified or captured by the immunoSEQ multiplex PCR assay. This immuneACCESS table, as held by TCRdb, lists in-frame sequences with V and J called but not all clones. Of the missing ones, under half trace to an unresolved V gene in checked studies; the others have no known cause. The sample table records some 120,000 clones; roughly four fifths of these occur just once. The ten largest account for roughly 9% of the sample. The time point label here, explained by the study, means: baseline before first vaccination. The input for sequencing was peripheral blood, taken on day 0 of AZD1222 vaccination. The receptors come from an adult in good health.

This chain connects TRBV30 to TRBJ2-7; 7 bases fit TRBD1. The CDR3 extends over 13 amino acids. The germline V gene has CDR1 GTSNPN and CDR2 SVGIG (reference sequence). V lost 1 base, J lost 4 bases, and 4 bases stayed unmatched. The CDR3 bases are TGTGCCTGGAGTGGTGGGACAGAGTACGAGCAGTACTTC. It specifies CAWSGGTEYEQYF.

The chain uses TRBV7-3 and TRBJ2-2; D call uncertain. The CDR3 runs to 15 residues. V was trimmed by 5 bases and J by 0 bases, leaving 10 bases between them. Germline loops: CDR1 SGHTA, CDR2 FQGTGA. CDR3 DNA sequence: TGTGCCAGCAGCCGCAGAACCCCGAACACCGGGGAGCTGTTTTTT. As protein: CASSRRTPNTGELFF.

The chain employs TRBV1 and TRBJ1-2. TRBV1 has pseudogene status. The CDR3 loop spans 11 amino acids. The CDR3 DNA sequence: TGCACCAGCAGCCAGGAGTACGGCTACACCTTC. Protein product: CTSSQEYGYTF.

The rearrangement links TRBV28 to TRBJ2-7; either TRBD1 or TRBD2 may supply D (5 bases each). V lost 1 base to trimming and J lost 6 bases, with 7 bases between them. The CDR3 consists of 12 residues. The germline CDR1 and CDR2 sequences are MDHEN and SYDVKM. The CDR3 spells CASSLSGTEQYF. Here the CDR3 DNA reads TGTGCCAGCAGTTTATCAGGGACCGAGCAGTACTTC.

As concerns this clone: One end of the junction does not line up with germline, which may come from a read error. The chain couples TRBV12-3 or TRBV12-4 to TRBJ1-6; TRBD1 is a possible D gene (5 bases). This CDR3 is built from 12 residues. Here the CDR3 reads CASRDYDSPLHF. For the CDR3, the DNA is TGTGCCAGCCGGGACTATGATTCACCCCTCCACTTT.

CDR3 bases: TGCAGCGTTGAAGTCATGGCCTACACCGGGGAGCTGTTTTTT. Residues: CSVEVMAYTGELFF. The chain joins TRBV29-1 to TRBJ2-2; D is unclear. The V and J ends lost 1 base and 3 bases respectively, with 9 bases between them. The CDR3 has 14 residues. Germline V gene sequence: CDR1 SQVTM, CDR2 ANQGSEA.

This chain connects TRBV12-3 or TRBV12-4 to TRBJ1-2; 9 bases are a match to TRBD1. Losses at the gene ends were 6 bases for V and 4 bases for J; bases not matched to a gene: 3. The CDR3 has 13 residues. CDR3 bases: TGTGCCAGCAGCCCGGGACAGGGCTATGGCTACACCTTC. Its protein is CASSPGQGYGYTF.

This chain joins TRBV29-1 and TRBJ2-7; TRBD1 matches 11 bases. V lost 7 bases, J lost 0 bases, and 5 bases stayed unmatched. There are 14 residues in the CDR3. From germline, CDR1 is SQVTM and CDR2 ANQGSEA. CDR3 loop: CSAKGTGGSYEQYF. Written as DNA, the CDR3 is TGCAGCGCGAAAGGGACAGGGGGCTCCTACGAGCAGTACTTC.

The chain recombines TRBV24-1 with TRBJ1-1; possibly TRBD1 for D (6 bases). This CDR3 region has 14 residues. From germline, CDR1 is KGHDR and CDR2 SFDVKD. V was cut by 7 bases and J by 1 base, with 12 bases left in between. Written as DNA, the CDR3 is TGTGCCACCAGGGCGGGACACGAGAACACTGAAGCTTTCTTT. Amino acid sequence: CATRAGHENTEAFF.

This chain joins TRBV6-1 and TRBJ1-5; no clear D gene. V was trimmed by 2 bases and J by 4 bases, leaving 6 bases between them. CDR1 and CDR2 from the germline V gene are MNHNS and SASEGT. This CDR3 has 13 amino acids. The CDR3 here is CASSENFNQPQHF. The DNA of the CDR3 is TGTGCCAGCAGTGAAAATTTTAATCAGCCCCAGCATTTT.

The genes are TRBV7-2 and TRBJ2-5; TRBD2 might be the D (5 bases). Trimming left V 5 bases short and J 5 bases short, with 18 bases between. Germline CDR1 SGHTA, CDR2 FQGNSA. The CDR3 covers 15 residues. CDR3 region: CASSPSGNPGETQYF. DNA of the CDR3: TGTGCCAGCAGCCCCTCCGGGAACCCCGGGGAGACCCAGTACTTC.